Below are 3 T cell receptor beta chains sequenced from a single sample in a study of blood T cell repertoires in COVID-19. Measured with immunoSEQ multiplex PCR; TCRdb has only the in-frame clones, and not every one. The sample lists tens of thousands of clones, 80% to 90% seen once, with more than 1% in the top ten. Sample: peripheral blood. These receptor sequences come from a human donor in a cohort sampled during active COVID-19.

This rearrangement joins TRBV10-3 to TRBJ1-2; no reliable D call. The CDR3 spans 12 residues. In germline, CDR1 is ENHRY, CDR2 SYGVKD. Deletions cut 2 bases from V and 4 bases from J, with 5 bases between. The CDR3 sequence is CAISELGYGYTF. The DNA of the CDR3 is TGTGCCATCAGTGAGCTCGGCTATGGCTACACCTTC.

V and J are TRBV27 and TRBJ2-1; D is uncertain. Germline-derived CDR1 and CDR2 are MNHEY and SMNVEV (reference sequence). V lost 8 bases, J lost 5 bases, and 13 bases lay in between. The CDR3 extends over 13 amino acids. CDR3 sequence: CASLGSDDNEQFF. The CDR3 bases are TGTGCCAGCCTGGGCAGTGATGACAATGAGCAGTTCTTC.

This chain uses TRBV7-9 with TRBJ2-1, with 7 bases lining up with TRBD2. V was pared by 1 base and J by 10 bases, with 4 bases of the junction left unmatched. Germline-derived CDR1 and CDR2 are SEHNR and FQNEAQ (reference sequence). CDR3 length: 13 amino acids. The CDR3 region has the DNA TGTGCCAGCAGCTTAGGGGAGGGCAGGGAGCAGTTCTTC. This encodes CASSLGEGREQFF.